Each of the 15 T cell receptor beta chains below was sequenced from the same sample in a study of T cell repertoires in cytomegalovirus infection. TCRdb called the reads again in MiXCR, with one record for every CDR3 protein. This table has some 270,000 distinct CDR3 sequences, approximately 17% appearing once. Sequencing used CD8+ T cells from PBMCs. These receptors came from a human donor in good health (CMV status not recorded). Some clones in this sample may be carry-over from other donors' samples.

This clonotype was found a few times. The V and J genes are TRBV7-6 and TRBJ2-7; maybe TRBD1 (5 bases). From germline, CDR1 is SGHVS and CDR2 FNYEAQ. The CDR3 contains 13 residues. Trimming took 5 bases from V and 3 from J, leaving 11 bases between them. CDR3 DNA sequence: TGTGCCAGCAGCGTGGACATATTCTACGAGCAGTACTTC. Translation: CASSVDIFYEQYF. Combining the CDR3 with reference TRBV7-6 and TRBJ2-7 gives the whole variable domain GAGVSQSPRYKVTKRGQDVALRCDPISGHVSLYWYRQALGQGPEFLTYFNYEAQQDKSGLPNDRFSAERPEGSISTLTIQRTEQRDSAMYRCASSVDIFYEQYFGPGTRLTVT.

In this sample, this clonotype turned up a few times. The chain carries TRBV2 and TRBJ2-5, with 7 bases lining up with TRBD1. The germline V gene encodes CDR1 SNHLY and CDR2 FYNNEI. V gave up 6 bases and J gave up 3 bases; unmatched junction bases: 4. CDR3 length: 13 residues. CDR3 nucleotide sequence: TGTGCCAGCAGAGGGACAGCTAAAGAGACCCAGTACTTC. This codes for CASRGTAKETQYF.

This clonotype was seen a few times. This sequence joins TRBV15 and TRBJ1-6, with D possibly being TRBD1 (5 bases). V lost 3 bases, J lost 10 bases, and 19 bases lay in between. CDR1 and CDR2 from the germline V gene are LNHNV and YYDKDF (reference sequence). The CDR3 covers 16 residues. CDR3 sequence reads: CATSSSSTDWTSPLHF. CDR3 sequence (DNA): TGTGCCACCAGCAGCTCGTCGACAGATTGGACATCACCCCTCCACTTT. The full variable domain, rest sourced from reference TRBV15 and TRBJ1-6, is DAMVIQNPRYQVTQFGKPVTLSCSQTLNHNVMYWYQQKSSQAPKLLFHYYDKDFNNEADTPDNFQSRRPNTSFCFLDIRSPGLGDTAMYLCATSSSSTDWTSPLHFGNGTRLTVT.

This clonotype was seen many times. The chain is built from TRBV7-6 and TRBJ2-1, with D possibly TRBD1 on 6 matching bases. V was clipped by 7 bases and J by 6 bases, with 22 bases between them. This CDR3 has 16 residues. Germline V gene lookup returns CDR1 SGHVS and CDR2 FNYEAQ. CDR3 sequence (DNA): TGTGCCAGCAAATTAGGGGGACCTTCCAGTGGCAATGAGCAGTTCTTC. It codes for CASKLGGPSSGNEQFF.

In its sample, this clonotype was seen a few times. This chain uses TRBV29-1 with TRBJ2-5; tentative D call: TRBD2 (6 bases). Trimming left V 3 bases short and J 7 bases short, with 15 bases between. This CDR3 contains 13 residues. CDR1 is SQVTM, CDR2 ANQGSEA, per germline. CDR3 in amino acids: CSVDGGAEGTQYF. For the CDR3, the DNA is TGCAGCGTTGATGGAGGGGCTGAAGGGACCCAGTACTTC.

On this clonotype: One end of the junction fails to match germline, which may point to a read error. This rearrangement joins TRBV5-3 to TRBJ2-1; D is possibly TRBD2 (7 bases). TRBV5-3 is an ORF, and what it does is uncertain. The CDR3 loop spans 15 amino acids. In DNA form, the CDR3 reads TGTGCCAGCAGCTTGAAGGGGGGGGCCGGTAATGAGCAGTTCTTC. The encoded protein is CASSLKGGAGNEQFF.

J is TRBJ2-7 and V is TRBV7-9; tentatively, D is TRBD1 (5 bases). V dropped 1 base and J dropped 3 bases, with 10 bases sitting between them. The CDR3 is 14 residues long. Per the germline V gene, CDR1 is SEHNR and CDR2 is FQNEAQ (reference sequence). In nucleotides, the CDR3 is TGTGCCAGCAGCTTAGGTCCAGGGAACTACGAGCAGTACTTC. It is translated as CASSLGPGNYEQYF.

This clonotype came up a few times. The chain links TRBV29-1 to TRBJ2-7; D call uncertain. Trimming took 6 bases from V and 1 from J, leaving 13 bases between them. Per germline, CDR1 SQVTM and CDR2 ANQGSEA. The CDR3 consists of 13 residues. The CDR3 bases are TGCAGCGTCGTCCCTAGAGAGTCCTACGAGCAGTACTTC. Its translation: CSVVPRESYEQYF.

This rearrangement joins TRBV11-2 to TRBJ2-7, with D unresolved. Trimming stripped 5 bases from V and 0 bases from J, with 8 bases between. The CDR3 is 13 amino acids. CDR1 is SGHAT, CDR2 FQNNGV, per germline. CDR3 DNA: TGTGCCAGCAGCCTCAGGATCTCCTACGAGCAGTACTTC. Amino acid sequence: CASSLRISYEQYF.

The CDR3 spells CASSFEGRRQETQYF. The CDR3 DNA reads TGTGCCAGCAGTTTTGAGGGACGTCGACAAGAGACCCAGTACTTC. The chain couples TRBV27 to TRBJ2-5; D is tentatively TRBD1 or TRBD2 (5 bases each). CDR3 length: 15 residues. Germline CDR1 reads MNHEY; CDR2 reads SMNVEV (reference sequence). The V end was cut by 3 bases, the J end by 2 bases, with 13 bases between.

The rearrangement joins TRBV20-1 to TRBJ2-7; unclear D gene. The CDR3 is made up of 14 amino acids. Germline V gives CDR1 DFQATT, CDR2 SNEGSKA (reference sequence). The ends were cut back, 0 bases at V and 3 bases at J, with 12 bases in the middle. CDR3 sequence: CSARDPAGSYEQYF. The CDR3 nucleotides are TGCAGTGCTAGAGACCCCGCTGGTAGCTACGAGCAGTACTTC.

The chain carries TRBV14 and TRBJ2-7; D perhaps matches TRBD1 (6 bases). CDR3 length: 14 amino acids. The ends were cut back, 0 bases at V and 2 bases at J, with 8 bases in the middle. Germline V gives CDR1 SGHDN, CDR2 FVKESK. CDR3 nucleotide sequence: TGTGCCAGCAGCCAAGAGACAGGCACCTACGAGCAGTACTTC. Translation: CASSQETGTYEQYF.

At least ten counts were recorded for this clonotype. The rearrangement uses TRBV28 and TRBJ1-1, with D maybe TRBD1 (5 bases). The V end was cut by 5 bases, the J end by 1 base, with 17 bases between. Germline V gene lookup returns CDR1 MDHEN and CDR2 SYDVKM. The CDR3 extends over 16 amino acids. The CDR3 coding sequence is TGTGCCAGCAGTGGAAGACACGGGACGGGGAACACTGAAGCTTTCTTT. Its translation is CASSGRHGTGNTEAFF.

Ten or more counts support this clonotype. V and J are TRBV6-1 and TRBJ2-1; 16 nucleotides agree with TRBD2. After removal of 6 bases from V and 8 bases from J, the junction contained 7 bases not matched to a gene. This CDR3 is 16 amino acids long. The germline gives CDR1 MNHNS, CDR2 SASEGT. CDR3 protein: CASRSGLAGGLHEQFF. The CDR3 DNA follows: TGTGCCAGCAGGTCGGGACTAGCGGGGGGGCTCCATGAGCAGTTCTTC.

The chain carries TRBV28 and TRBJ2-6, with 7 bases fitting TRBD1. CDR1 is MDHEN and CDR2 is SYDVKM in the germline V gene. Trimming removed 2 bases from V and 7 bases from J; junction bases left unmatched: 2. The CDR3 has 14 residues. The CDR3 spells CASSLRDSANVLTF. As DNA, the CDR3 is TGTGCCAGCAGTTTAAGGGACAGCGCCAACGTCCTGACTTTC.